Presented here are 20 T cell receptor beta chains from one specimen sequenced in a study of blood T cells in healthy people across ages. A sample-barcoded 5' primer and a J-beta primer mix were used in a second PCR of about 7 to 11 cycles. TCRdb reanalysed the 5' RACE reads using MiXCR and keeps one entry per CDR3 protein. Altogether some 710,000 distinct CDR3 sequences are present, about 20% being singletons, with the ten largest covering approximately 20%. Sequencing was carried out using blood. These receptors were taken from a man in his 70s in good health.

This clonotype was seen more than once but under ten times. The chain is built from TRBV9 and TRBJ2-5; the D call may be TRBD1 or TRBD2 (5 bases each). The germline V and J ends were trimmed by 0 bases and 0 bases, with 18 bases remaining between them. CDR3 length: 18 residues. Germline assignment: CDR1 SGDLS and CDR2 YYNGEE. DNA for the CDR3: TGTGCCAGCAGCGTAGCTACCGTGGGGGTCCATAACCAAGAGACCCAGTACTTC. Its protein is CASSVATVGVHNQETQYF. The full variable domain, completed using reference TRBV9 and TRBJ2-5, is DSGVTQTPKHLITATGQRVTLRCSPRSGDLSVYWYQQSLDQGLQFLIQYYNGEERAKGNILERFSAQQFPDLHSELNLSSLELGDSALYFCASSVATVGVHNQETQYFGPGTRLLVL.

In its sample, this clonotype was seen many times. V and J are TRBV29-1 and TRBJ1-2, with a possible D match to TRBD1 (5 bases). Germline V gene lookup returns CDR1 SQVTM and CDR2 ANQGSEA. The CDR3 extends over 11 amino acids. Trimming removed 6 bases at V and 4 bases at J, with 9 bases between. The CDR3 DNA reads TGCAGCGTATTACAGGTCTATGGCTACACCTTC. It is translated as CSVLQVYGYTF.

This clonotype was counted at least ten times. The V call is TRBV5-1, the J call TRBJ2-5, with TRBD1 identical over 7 bases. The CDR3 is 13 residues long. The junction had 2 bases not matched to a gene; V was cut back by 3 bases and J by 3 bases. Germline CDR1 and CDR2: SGHRS and YFSETQ. CDR3 sequence reads: CASSYTGEETQYF. In DNA form, the CDR3 reads TGCGCCAGCAGCTATACAGGGGAAGAGACCCAGTACTTC.

V usage is TRBV12-3 or TRBV12-4 and J usage is TRBJ1-1, with TRBD1 as a possible D gene (6 bases). Deletions cut 4 bases from V and 1 base from J, with 13 bases between. The CDR3 is 15 amino acids. DNA for the CDR3: TGTGCCAGCAGTTGGGGGGGGGCAAGGAACACTGAAGCTTTCTTT. This gives the protein CASSWGGARNTEAFF.

The chain has TRBV7-9 and TRBJ2-1; D remains ambiguous. Trimming cost V 5 bases and J 8 bases, with 16 bases left between them. From germline, CDR1 is SEHNR and CDR2 FQNEAQ (reference sequence). This CDR3 region has 14 residues. The CDR3 sequence: CASSAMGHLDEQFF. The DNA for the CDR3 is TGTGCCAGCAGCGCGATGGGCCACCTCGATGAGCAGTTCTTC. Filled out from reference TRBV7-9 and TRBJ2-1, the complete variable domain reads DTGVSQNPRHKITKRGQNVTFRCDPISEHNRLYWYRQTLGQGPEFLTYFQNEAQLEKSRLLSDRFSAERPKGSFSTLEIQRTEQGDSAMYLCASSAMGHLDEQFFGPGTRLTVL.

This clonotype was observed a handful of times. This chain connects TRBV14 to TRBJ1-2; perhaps TRBD1 as D (5 bases). This CDR3 is built from 14 residues. Between the trimmed V and J ends, which lost 0 bases and 8 bases, there was a span of 13 bases. Germline CDR1 reads SGHDN; CDR2 reads FVKESK. For the CDR3, the DNA is TGTGCCAGCAGCCAAGAAACCCCAGGGAGAGGCTACACCTTC. Amino acids: CASSQETPGRGYTF.

This clonotype was observed a handful of times. This chain joins TRBV7-8 and TRBJ1-5; D is uncertain. The CDR3 loop spans 14 amino acids. V dropped 1 base and J dropped 5 bases, with 9 bases sitting between them. Looked up from germline, CDR1 is SGHVS and CDR2 is FQNEAQ. CDR3 DNA: TGTGCCAGCAGCTTAGATGGGGTGTATCAGCCCCAGCATTTT. Its protein product is CASSLDGVYQPQHF.

The chain joins TRBV7-9 to TRBJ2-3; 7 positions match TRBD1. The CDR3 covers 14 residues. Germline CDR1 is SEHNR and CDR2 is FQNEAQ (reference sequence). The ends lost 5 bases at V and 4 bases at J; junction bases unmatched: 6. CDR3 protein: CASSPRDSSDTQYF. The CDR3, as DNA: TGTGCCAGCAGCCCCCGGGACAGTTCAGATACGCAGTATTTT.

The chain uses TRBV6-1 and TRBJ1-3; D possibly corresponds to TRBD1 (6 bases). Germline V gene data show CDR1 as MNHNS and CDR2 as SASEGT. The V end lost 11 bases, the J end lost 2 bases, and 13 bases lay between the germline ends. This CDR3 is built from 13 residues. The CDR3 spells CALGGPTGNTIYF. Written as DNA, the CDR3 is TGTGCCCTCGGGGGGCCGACTGGAAACACCATATATTTT.

V is TRBV5-1 and J is TRBJ2-5, with D uncertain. Trimming shortened V by 0 bases and J by 0 bases, and 9 bases separated the two germline ends. Germline values: CDR1 SGHRS, CDR2 YFSETQ. The length of the CDR3 is 15 residues. The CDR3 coding sequence is TGCGCCAGCAGCTTGGCAAAGACGTACCAAGAGACCCAGTACTTC. This translates into CASSLAKTYQETQYF.

V and J are TRBV7-8 and TRBJ2-2, with D maybe TRBD1 (6 bases). V lost 7 bases to trimming and J lost 7 bases, with 22 bases between them. There are 16 residues in the CDR3. Germline lookup yields CDR1 SGHVS and CDR2 FQNEAQ. The CDR3 sequence is CASINPPGQLLGELFF. In DNA, the CDR3 is TGTGCCAGCATCAACCCACCGGGACAACTACTCGGGGAGCTGTTTTTT.

This clonotype was observed a handful of times. This chain joins TRBV20-1 and TRBJ2-5, with unresolved D. Germline V CDR1 and CDR2: DFQATT, SNEGSKA (reference sequence). The CDR3 length is 11 residues. V dropped 6 bases and J dropped 11 bases, with 16 bases sitting between them. CDR3 bases: TGCAGTGCGGCACACAGCGCTAGGCAGTACTTC. The encoded protein is CSAAHSARQYF.

The chain uses TRBV5-1 and TRBJ1-5; TRBD1 aligns across 7 bases. The germline gives CDR1 SGHRS, CDR2 YFSETQ. Trimming cost V 0 bases and J 2 bases; bases outside gene matches: 5. The CDR3 has 16 residues. The CDR3: CASSLEAGGGNQPQHF. The CDR3 DNA reads TGCGCCAGCAGCTTGGAGGCAGGGGGGGGCAATCAGCCCCAGCATTTT.

This clonotype was seen a handful of times. The gene calls are TRBV20-1 and TRBJ2-3; TRBD2 is a possible D gene (6 bases). Germline V gives CDR1 DFQATT, CDR2 SNEGSKA (reference sequence). This CDR3 comprises 14 residues. V was clipped by 1 base and J by 4 bases, with 12 bases between them. The CDR3 is CSARVTSSADTQYF. CDR3 DNA sequence: TGCAGTGCTAGAGTCACTAGCAGCGCAGATACGCAGTATTTT.

The chain employs TRBV2 and TRBJ1-1; D is uncertain. Trimming removed 2 bases from V and 6 bases from J, with 16 bases in between. The CDR3 covers 15 residues. Germline V gene sequence: CDR1 SNHLY, CDR2 FYNNEI. The CDR3 sequence: CASSEQITKGAEAFF. As DNA, the CDR3 is TGTGCCAGCAGTGAACAGATAACTAAGGGCGCTGAAGCTTTCTTT.

The CDR3 DNA reads as TGTGCCAGCAGCCAAGGTCGGAAGGGCCCAGCCTACGAGCAGTACTTC. Protein sequence: CASSQGRKGPAYEQYF. The chain has TRBV3-1 and TRBJ2-5; D not resolved. The DNA end is more similar to TRBJ2-7, so the J call may be wrong. CDR3 length: 16 amino acids. Germline CDR1 reads LGHDT; CDR2 reads YNNKEL (reference sequence).

The chain uses TRBV18 and TRBJ2-1; 10 nucleotides line up with TRBD2. The germline gives CDR1 KGHSH, CDR2 LQKENI. The CDR3 is 16 residues long. The junction had 8 bases not matched to a gene; V was cut back by 5 bases and J by 4 bases. The CDR3 here is CASSALSSGGYNEQFF. The CDR3 DNA sequence: TGTGCCAGCTCAGCGCTTTCTAGCGGGGGTTACAATGAGCAGTTCTTC. The whole variable domain, remainder taken from reference TRBV18 and TRBJ2-1, is NAGVMQNPRHLVRRRGQEARLRCSPMKGHSHVYWYRQLPEEGLKFMVYLQKENIIDESGMPKERFSAEFPKEGPSILRIQQVVRGDSAAYFCASSALSSGGYNEQFFGPGTRLTVL.

This clonotype was detected ten times or more. The rearrangement links TRBV7-2 to TRBJ2-4, with TRBD1 matching 9 bases. The CDR3 is 14 residues long. Germline assignment: CDR1 SGHTA and CDR2 FQGNSA. V lost 5 bases, J lost 8 bases, and 7 bases stayed unmatched. The CDR3 DNA is TGTGCCAGCAGCATCACGGGACAGGGAGACATTCAGTACTTC. This sequence encodes CASSITGQGDIQYF. Variable domain in full (rest from reference TRBV7-2 and TRBJ2-4): GAGVSQSPSNKVTEKGKDVELRCDPISGHTALYWYRQSLGQGLEFLIYFQGNSAPDKSGLPSDRFSAERTGGSVSTLTIQRTQQEDSAVYLCASSITGQGDIQYFGAGTRLSVL.

The chain is built from TRBV5-6 and TRBJ1-1, with D unresolved. The CDR3 runs 14 residues. Germline V CDR1 and CDR2: SGHDT, YYEEEE. V was clipped by 2 bases and J by 0 bases, with 8 bases between them. In DNA, the CDR3 is TGTGCCAGCAGCTTTCAATTCCTGAACACTGAAGCTTTCTTT. Amino acid sequence: CASSFQFLNTEAFF.

This chain joins TRBV20-1 and TRBJ1-5, with 9 bases that match TRBD1. This CDR3 has 13 amino acids. Germline V CDR1 and CDR2: DFQATT, SNEGSKA (reference sequence). The J segment lost 7 bases and the V segment lost 6 bases, leaving 7 bases of the junction unmatched. CDR3 in amino acids: CSATQGARQPQHF. The CDR3 nucleotides read TGCAGTGCCACACAGGGGGCGAGACAGCCCCAGCATTTT.